This entry concerns a single TCR beta chain. The data derive from a study of blood T cell repertoires in COVID-19. Germline assignment: CDR1 LGHNA and CDR2 YNFKEQ. With 1 base removed from V and 13 bases from J, the gap between germline ends came to 11 bases. The CDR3 sequence is 12 residues long. Measured with immunoSEQ multiplex PCR; TCRdb has only the in-frame clones, and not every one. The profile shows about 250,000 clones, about 88% of them singletons. Participants spanned ages about 18 to 95 years and resided in 20 to 25 US areas. V gene TRBV4-2 combines with J gene TRBJ2-4; unclear D gene. The sample taken for sequencing was PBMCs or T cells enriched from blood (not recorded which). This sequence was found in a woman between 50 and 59 years old who had recovered from COVID-19. The DNA for the CDR3 is TGTGCCAGCAGCCAAGCATTCGGAGTACAGTACTTC. Protein product: CASSQAFGVQYF.